The rows below give T cell receptor beta chains drawn from one sample of a study of blood T cell repertoires in COVID-19. Only in-frame clones appear in the TCRdb table, and some are missing; sequencing was by immunoSEQ multiplex PCR. This table has 45,000 or so clones, more than 75% appearing once. The sequenced sample consisted of peripheral blood. These receptor sequences come from a woman aged 60 to 75 with acute or convalescent COVID-19. Both conserved end residues are trimmed from each CDR3.

V gene: TRBV30
CDR3 protein: AWSRDRGTEAF

V gene: TRBV27
CDR3 protein: ASSLWGQGTTGEKLF

V gene: TRBV18
CDR3 protein: ASSSTGTGKSNTEAF

V gene: TRBV5-1
CDR3 protein: ASSLQGAGDTIY

V gene: TRBV6-5
CDR3 protein: ASGKGGPSWEKLF

V gene: TRBV19
CDR3 protein: ASSHREAKNIQY

V gene: TRBV6-5
CDR3 protein: ASSRQPQH

V gene: TRBV30
CDR3 protein: ASRAGIRSYSNYGYT

V gene: TRBV9
CDR3 protein: ASSVGAKTEAF

V gene: TRBV7-3
CDR3 protein: ASSFGTSSSRGEQF

V gene: TRBV4-1
CDR3 protein: ASSQWWGENYEQY

V gene: TRBV2
CDR3 protein: ASSENRDQPQH

V gene: TRBV6-4
CDR3 protein: ASSNSNNEQF

V gene: TRBV19
CDR3 protein: ASSFRPGQGAYEQY

V gene: TRBV4-1
CDR3 protein: ASSHLIVGLENTEAF

V gene: TRBV27
CDR3 protein: ASSPSVTGELF

V gene: TRBV6-4
CDR3 protein: ASSRTLNNEQF

V gene: TRBV7-2
CDR3 protein: ASSSTIWVVGTEAF

V gene: TRBV18
CDR3 protein: ASSPPHGTNEKLF

V gene: TRBV9
CDR3 protein: ASSKLHGQVGTDTQY

V gene: TRBV28
CDR3 protein: ASSLSRAGYT

V gene: TRBV24-1
CDR3 protein: ATRQGASNEQF